This TCR beta chain was identified during a study of OX40 agonist ivuxolimab in advanced cancers. The table came from immunoSEQ multiplex PCR; TCRdb's copy has only in-frame clones and leaves some out. The sample includes 69,000 or so clones, 85% of them seen just once. The CDR3 covers 13 residues. Trimming removed 4 bases from V and 4 bases from J; junction bases left unmatched: 3. Germline lookup yields CDR1 SGHDT and CDR2 YYEEEE. This sample comprised CD4+ or CD8+ T cells sorted from blood, obtained in a trial of the OX40 agonist ivuxolimab. The rearrangement joins TRBV5-6 to TRBJ2-5, with 8 bases identical to TRBD1. This TCR came from an adult with an advanced solid tumor such as melanoma, head and neck, liver or kidney cancer. The CDR3 DNA is TGTGCCAGCAGCACGGGACAGGCAGAGACCCAGTACTTC. Translating it yields CASSTGQAETQYF.